The 22 T cell receptor beta chains in this list originate from one sample, sequenced in a study of blood T cell repertoires in COVID-19. The data were produced by immunoSEQ multiplex PCR, yet TCRdb's version contains in-frame clones alone and is incomplete. The sample yields about 170,000 clones, 70% to 85% seen once. The sequenced sample was PBMCs or T cells enriched from blood (not recorded which). These receptors were obtained from a woman in her 70s in a cohort exposed to, infected with or recovered from COVID-19 (not recorded which).

J is TRBJ2-1 and V is TRBV18; perhaps TRBD1 as D (6 bases). The CDR3 consists of 13 residues. The V and J ends lost 2 bases and 10 bases respectively, with 12 bases between them. Germline V CDR1 and CDR2: KGHSH, LQKENI. DNA of the CDR3: TGTGCCAGCTCACCATTGGTAGGGGGAGAGCAGTTCTTC. This translates into CASSPLVGGEQFF. The full variable domain, in which reference TRBV18 and TRBJ2-1 provide the parts outside the CDR3, is NAGVMQNPRHLVRRRGQEARLRCSPMKGHSHVYWYRQLPEEGLKFMVYLQKENIIDESGMPKERFSAEFPKEGPSILRIQQVVRGDSAAYFCASSPLVGGEQFFGPGTRLTVL.

A few counts support this clone. V gene TRBV7-3 combines with J gene TRBJ2-3; D may be TRBD2 (6 bases). V gave up 1 base and J gave up 2 bases, with 13 bases separating them. In germline, CDR1 is SGHTA, CDR2 FQGTGA. This CDR3 is 16 amino acids long. The CDR3 loop reads CASSLKLAGTTDTQYF. The CDR3 bases are TGTGCCAGCAGCTTAAAGCTCGCGGGGACCACAGATACGCAGTATTTT.

This chain links TRBV7-2 with TRBJ1-1; D gene ambiguous. Germline V gene lookup returns CDR1 SGHTA and CDR2 FQGNSA. Between the trimmed V and J ends, which lost 5 bases and 1 base, there was a span of 8 bases. The CDR3 covers 13 residues. CDR3 bases: TGTGCCAGCAGCCGCGACTCGAACACTGAAGCTTTCTTT. This translates into CASSRDSNTEAFF. The whole variable domain, remainder taken from reference TRBV7-2 and TRBJ1-1, is GAGVSQSPSNKVTEKGKDVELRCDPISGHTALYWYRQSLGQGLEFLIYFQGNSAPDKSGLPSDRFSAERTGGSVSTLTIQRTQQEDSAVYLCASSRDSNTEAFFGQGTRLTVV.

This clone was seen once. The CDR3 protein is CASSPGGAGDTQYF. The DNA for the CDR3 is TGTGCCAGCTCACCAGGGGGGGCCGGAGATACGCAGTATTTT. This chain uses TRBV18 with TRBJ2-3; D might be TRBD2 (7 bases). Per the germline V gene, CDR1 is KGHSH and CDR2 is LQKENI. Trimming removed 2 bases from V and 5 bases from J, with 11 bases in between. The CDR3 is made up of 14 amino acids.

The rearrangement links TRBV28 to TRBJ2-7; D perhaps matches TRBD1 (6 bases). This CDR3 spans 15 amino acids. CDR1 is MDHEN, CDR2 SYDVKM, per germline. Trimming removed 4 bases from V and 5 bases from J, with 18 bases in between. CDR3 protein: CASSSSGTPVDEQYF. CDR3 in DNA: TGTGCCAGCAGTTCCTCCGGGACACCCGTCGACGAGCAGTACTTC.

The chain uses TRBV7-2 and TRBJ2-5, with TRBD1 identical over 8 bases. This CDR3 is built from 15 residues. Germline lookup yields CDR1 SGHTA and CDR2 FQGNSA. After removal of 5 bases from V and 4 bases from J, the junction contained 9 bases not matched to a gene. The CDR3 protein is CASSLLTGVGETQYF. In nucleotides, the CDR3 is TGTGCCAGCAGCCTACTGACAGGGGTTGGAGAGACCCAGTACTTC. The full variable domain, completed using reference TRBV7-2 and TRBJ2-5, is GAGVSQSPSNKVTEKGKDVELRCDPISGHTALYWYRQSLGQGLEFLIYFQGNSAPDKSGLPSDRFSAERTGGSVSTLTIQRTQQEDSAVYLCASSLLTGVGETQYFGPGTRLLVL.

This sequence joins TRBV3-1 (or the pseudogene TRBV3-2) and TRBJ2-1; D may be TRBD2 (6 bases). CDR1 and CDR2 from the germline V gene are LGHDT and YNNKEL (reference sequence). The V end was cut by 2 bases, the J end by 3 bases, with 8 bases between. The CDR3 runs 14 residues. In DNA form, the CDR3 reads TGTGCCAGCAGCCAATGGCGGGACTACAATGAGCAGTTCTTC. Translated, it gives CASSQWRDYNEQFF.

The chain carries TRBV3-1 (or the pseudogene TRBV3-2) and TRBJ2-1; 15 positions match TRBD2. The CDR3 spans 17 residues. Per germline, CDR1 LGHDT and CDR2 YNNKEL (reference sequence). The trim removed 3 bases at V and 9 bases at J, leaving 9 bases unmatched. The CDR3, as DNA: TGTGCCAGCAGCCAGGAAGGACTAGCGGGAGGGCCCGGTGAGCAGTTCTTC. This sequence encodes CASSQEGLAGGPGEQFF.

The V and J genes are TRBV5-5 and TRBJ2-1; TRBD2 matches at 11 bases. V shed 6 bases, J shed 5 bases, and the junction held 7 bases outside the gene matches. The CDR3 runs to 15 residues. The germline V gene encodes CDR1 SGHKS and CDR2 YYEKEE (reference sequence). The CDR3 sequence is CASILPGLADNEQFF. In DNA, the CDR3 is TGTGCCAGCATTCTGCCGGGACTAGCGGACAATGAGCAGTTCTTC.

This clone was seen more than once but under ten times. This rearrangement joins TRBV11-2 to TRBJ2-1; 7 nucleotides line up with TRBD2. The CDR3 runs to 14 residues. Germline V lookup: CDR1 SGHAT, CDR2 FQNNGV. Trimming at V came to 5 bases and at J to 8 bases, leaving 9 bases not matched to a gene. The CDR3, as DNA: TGTGCCAGCAGCCCGATAGCGGGCATTCATGAGCAGTTCTTC. Translation: CASSPIAGIHEQFF.

Note on this clone: The same CDR3 is also encoded by other DNA sequences in this sample. The rearrangement links TRBV5-5 to TRBJ2-7; 7 bases match TRBD1. CDR3 length: 14 residues. V lost 2 bases to trimming and J lost 2 bases; unmatched junction nucleotides: 4. Germline-derived CDR1 and CDR2 are SGHKS and YYEKEE (reference sequence). CDR3 sequence reads: CASSFTGTAYEQYF. The CDR3 nucleotides read TGTGCCAGCAGCTTCACCGGGACAGCCTACGAGCAGTACTTC.

This clone was seen more than once but under ten times. V gene TRBV29-1 combines with J gene TRBJ2-3; a weak D match, TRBD1 (6 bases). From germline, CDR1 is SQVTM and CDR2 ANQGSEA. V was pared by 1 base and J by 4 bases, with 12 bases between. CDR3 size: 14 residues. This chain's CDR3 is CSVEGARGADTQYF. CDR3 nucleotides: TGCAGCGTTGAAGGGGCCAGGGGTGCAGATACGCAGTATTTT.

The chain employs TRBV29-1 and TRBJ1-1; 11 positions match TRBD1. The CDR3 is 13 residues long. V was pared by 7 bases and J by 1 base, with 2 bases of the junction left unmatched. Per the germline V gene, CDR1 is SQVTM and CDR2 is ANQGSEA. CDR3 residues: CSAGQGANTEAFF. The CDR3 nucleotides are TGCAGCGCCGGACAGGGGGCGAACACTGAAGCTTTCTTT.

The chain has TRBV7-8 and TRBJ1-3; no clear D gene. The CDR3 contains 13 residues. V was shortened by 5 bases and J by 7 bases, with 12 bases between the two germline ends. Germline V gene sequence: CDR1 SGHVS, CDR2 FQNEAQ. CDR3 bases: TGTGCCAGCAGCGAGGTCCCACGGAACACCATATATTTT. Its translation is CASSEVPRNTIYF.

This chain joins TRBV19 and TRBJ2-7; 13 bases are shared with TRBD2. The CDR3 is made up of 15 amino acids. V trimming: 4 bases; J trimming: 5 bases; junction bases outside the gene matches: 5. Germline CDR1 is LNHDA and CDR2 is SQIVND (reference sequence). Written as DNA, the CDR3 is TGTGCCAGTAGTACACTAGCGGGAGGGCCCCACGAGCAGTACTTC. It specifies CASSTLAGGPHEQYF.

The V gene is TRBV28, the J gene TRBJ1-3, with D unclear. Germline CDR1 is MDHEN and CDR2 is SYDVKM. V lost 4 bases, J lost 4 bases, and 14 bases lay in between. The CDR3 covers 15 residues. CDR3: CASSSSGVPGNTIYF. The CDR3 bases are TGTGCCAGCAGTTCGAGCGGGGTCCCCGGAAACACCATATATTTT.

The V call is TRBV5-4, the J call TRBJ2-4, with D possibly matching TRBD2 (6 bases). Germline V gene data show CDR1 as SGHNT and CDR2 as YYREEE (reference sequence). V lost 4 bases, J lost 14 bases, and 19 bases lay in between. CDR3 length: 13 residues. As DNA, the CDR3 is TGTGCCAGCAGCCAACTCGGGGGTTTAGGGGAGTACTTC. Amino acid sequence: CASSQLGGLGEYF.

The chain employs TRBV30 and TRBJ2-1; perhaps TRBD2 as D (6 bases). The CDR3 spans 17 residues. V was trimmed by 0 bases and J by 1 base, leaving 16 bases between them. Looked up from germline, CDR1 is GTSNPN and CDR2 is SVGIG (reference sequence). CDR3 nucleotides: TGTGCCTGGAGTGTACCCAGCGGAGGGGCTTCCTACAATGAGCAGTTCTTC. It specifies CAWSVPSGGASYNEQFF.

This clone occurred a few times. The chain is built from TRBV5-5 and TRBJ2-7; 10 positions match TRBD2. Germline V gene sequence: CDR1 SGHKS, CDR2 YYEKEE (reference sequence). This CDR3 comprises 15 residues. Trimming at V came to 5 bases and at J to 0 bases, leaving 5 bases not matched to a gene. This CDR3 reads CASSRAGGYSYEQYF. CDR3 sequence (DNA): TGTGCCAGCAGTAGAGCGGGAGGGTACTCCTACGAGCAGTACTTC. The variable domain in full, completed from reference TRBV5-5 and TRBJ2-7, reads DAGVTQSPTHLIKTRGQQVTLRCSPISGHKSVSWYQQVLGQGPQFIFQYYEKEERGRGNFPDRFSARQFPNYSSELNVNALLLGDSALYLCASSRAGGYSYEQYFGPGTRLTVT.

The chain uses TRBV6-5 and TRBJ1-1; no firm D call. The ends were cut back, 0 bases at V and 5 bases at J, with 7 bases in the middle. This CDR3 contains 13 residues. The germline gives CDR1 MNHEY, CDR2 SVGAGI. DNA for the CDR3: TGTGCCAGCAGTTACTCGTACGGGACTGAAGCTTTCTTT. It codes for CASSYSYGTEAFF.

The chain links TRBV15 to TRBJ2-4, with 7 nucleotides matching TRBD1. The germline CDR1 and CDR2 sequences are LNHNV and YYDKDF (reference sequence). The CDR3 totals 16 residues. With V trimmed by 1 base and J by 3 bases, 6 bases remained unmatched. CDR3 amino acids: CATSRGAGGIKNIQYF. The CDR3 region has the DNA TGTGCCACCAGCAGAGGGGCAGGGGGTATCAAAAACATTCAGTACTTC.

The chain couples TRBV6-5 to TRBJ1-3, with D possibly TRBD1 on 5 matching bases. V was shortened by 10 bases and J by 2 bases, with 12 bases between the two germline ends. The CDR3 runs to 13 residues. CDR1 is MNHEY, CDR2 SVGAGI, per germline. The CDR3 is CATQGGAGNTIYF. The CDR3 DNA reads as TGTGCCACCCAGGGAGGCGCTGGAAACACCATATATTTT.